The T cell receptor (beta chain) under discussion was sequenced for a study of blood T cell repertoires in COVID-19. Turning to the study itself: The United States, Italy and Spain supplied acute and convalescent COVID-19 samples.

The CDR3 runs to 13 residues. Trimming took 2 bases from V and 5 from J, leaving 7 bases between them. Germline CDR1 and CDR2: KGHSH and LQKENI. Per the authors' pipeline: For nucleated cells, counts were estimated from reference gene primer amplification. Assay: immunoSEQ multiplex PCR; the TCRdb copy retains only in-frame clones and omits some. V, J and clone size are taken as reported in that table, and D and trimming were inferred from the DNA itself. The repertoire has approximately 270,000 clones, roughly 88% of them found once; the top ten carry roughly 4%. Cohort placement rested on clinical history that participants reported themselves.

The chain joins TRBV18 to TRBJ1-5, with D uncertain. The sample taken for sequencing was PBMCs or T cells enriched from blood (not recorded which). The TCR comes from a woman aged 25 to 39 who had recovered from COVID-19. The CDR3 sequence: CASSPAGDQPQHF. The CDR3 DNA reads as TGTGCCAGCTCACCAGCGGGAGATCAGCCCCAGCATTTT.